This TCR beta chain was recorded in a study of T cell responses to AZD1222 COVID-19 vaccine. Second-dose timings of about 4 or about 12 weeks were pooled. A remark on this clone: Antigen unknown.

The CDR3 has 14 residues. Trimming took off 2 bases at V and 0 bases at J, with 7 bases between the two ends. The germline V gene encodes CDR1 SGHAT and CDR2 FQDESV (reference sequence). This table comes from immunoSEQ multiplex PCR, and its TCRdb copy is limited to in-frame clones, with some not included. This sample yields about 270,000 clones, of which 90% to 95% are seen a single time; 0.55% belongs to the top ten. Findings and limits, study-wide: Two doses of AZD1222 preceded a rise in Spike-specific TCR breadth and depth. There were vaccine-associated CD4 TCRs across spike, dominant at 160-218 and 743-854. Females made up more of the donors, who were largely white British, and clonal diversity may have come out too low.

Sequences were derived from peripheral blood, sampled 28 days after the second AZD1222 dose. This sequence originates from an adult who received the AZD1222 COVID-19 vaccine. The rearrangement uses TRBV11-1 and TRBJ2-5, with D perhaps matching TRBD1 or TRBD2 (6 bases each). CDR3 sequence: CASSLRGDQETQYF. The DNA of the CDR3 is TGTGCCAGCAGCTTAAGGGGGGACCAAGAGACCCAGTACTTC. Together with reference TRBV11-1 and TRBJ2-5, the CDR3 gives the full variable domain: EAEVAQSPRYKITEKSQAVAFWCDPISGHATLYWYRQILGQGPELLVQFQDESVVDDSQLPKDRFSAERLKGVDSTLKIQPAELGDSAMYLCASSLRGDQETQYFGPGTRLLVL.